These 22 T cell receptor beta chains were all obtained from the same sample, sequenced in a study of T cell repertoires in ileal Crohn's disease. Libraries were prepared by immunoSEQ multiplex PCR; TCRdb keeps only in-frame clonotypes and omits some of them. The profile covers about 13,000 clones, with roughly 78% appearing a single time and about 4.4% taken by the ten largest. Time point of the sample: neoterminal ileum biopsy at postoperative endoscopy, about 6 months after surgery. Sequenced: ileal tissue. Receptor source: an adult with Crohn's disease.

In DNA form, the CDR3 reads TGTGCCAGCAGTGAGCGGGACAACACTGAAGCTTTCTTT. Translated: CASSERDNTEAFF. This chain links TRBV6-4 with TRBJ1-1; the D gene is possibly TRBD1 (5 bases). This CDR3 contains 13 residues. Germline CDR1 reads MRHNA; CDR2 reads SNTAGT. The ends were cut back, 3 bases at V and 2 bases at J, with 7 bases in the middle.

Only a few counts were recorded for this clone. The chain links TRBV5-6 to TRBJ2-5; 9 bases are a match to TRBD1. V trimming: 3 bases; J trimming: 4 bases; junction bases outside the gene matches: 10. This CDR3 is built from 16 residues. Germline V gives CDR1 SGHDT, CDR2 YYEEEE. CDR3 amino acids: CASSSLLGQGGETQYF. The CDR3, as DNA: TGTGCCAGCAGCTCACTATTGGGACAGGGAGGAGAGACCCAGTACTTC.

The genes are TRBV6-1 and TRBJ2-7; 10 nucleotides align to TRBD2. Germline loops: CDR1 MNHNS, CDR2 SASEGT. J was trimmed by 4 bases and V by 2 bases; bases with no gene match: 2. The CDR3 loop spans 14 amino acids. CDR3 protein: CASSEPSGGYEQYF. CDR3 nucleotide sequence: TGTGCCAGCAGTGAACCTAGCGGGGGATACGAGCAGTACTTC.

A word on this clone: Other nucleotide sequences in the sample specify the same CDR3. This rearrangement joins TRBV5-1 to TRBJ1-1; a weak D match, TRBD1 (5 bases). Germline V gene data show CDR1 as SGHRS and CDR2 as YFSETQ. This CDR3 is built from 13 residues. With 4 bases removed from V and 3 bases from J, the gap between germline ends came to 10 bases. The CDR3 DNA follows: TGCGCCAGCAGCCCTGGAGGGGACACTGAAGCTTTCTTT. It specifies CASSPGGDTEAFF.

This clone is a singleton in its sample. The chain couples TRBV6-6 to TRBJ1-4, with TRBD1 identical over 8 bases. Germline assignment: CDR1 MNHNY and CDR2 SVGAGI (reference sequence). The trim removed 5 bases at V and 8 bases at J, leaving 10 bases unmatched. The CDR3 is 15 amino acids. CDR3 region: CASSRDRGLTEKLFF. The CDR3 DNA reads TGTGCCAGCAGTCGAGACAGGGGCCTCACGGAAAAACTGTTTTTT.

The chain links TRBV6-6 to TRBJ1-3; 7 nucleotides line up with TRBD1. V lost 6 bases, J lost 3 bases, and 8 bases stayed unmatched. The CDR3 length is 15 residues. CDR1 and CDR2 (germline): MNHNY, SVGAGI (reference sequence). The CDR3 region has the DNA TGTGCCAGCAGGCCTTCAAGGGACAGTGGAAACACCATATATTTT. Encoded protein: CASRPSRDSGNTIYF.

This rearrangement joins TRBV23-1 to TRBJ2-1, with a weak D call TRBD1 (5 bases). TRBV23-1 is an open reading frame, and its role is uncertain. Trimming shortened V by 0 bases and J by 6 bases, and 9 bases separated the two germline ends. CDR3 length: 14 residues. In nucleotides, the CDR3 is TGCGCCAGCAGTCAATCCCGGCAGGGCAATGAGCAGTTCTTC. This translates into CASSQSRQGNEQFF.

The chain joins TRBV5-1 to TRBJ2-6; 11 bases fit TRBD1. In germline, CDR1 is SGHRS, CDR2 YFSETQ. J lost 1 base, V lost 2 bases, and 2 bases had no gene match. This CDR3 contains 17 residues. CDR3 amino acids: CASSFGTGGSGANVLTF. CDR3 in DNA: TGCGCCAGCAGCTTCGGGACAGGGGGTTCTGGGGCCAACGTCCTGACTTTC.

This clone has more than one count but fewer than ten. The J gene is TRBJ2-3, the V gene TRBV6-4; 11 bases are shared with TRBD2. The CDR3 consists of 16 residues. With V trimmed by 4 bases and J by 1 base, 4 bases remained unmatched. Germline CDR1 reads MRHNA; CDR2 reads SNTAGT. CDR3 DNA sequence: TGTGCCAGCAGTGCGGAACTAGCGGGGGGCACAGATACGCAGTATTTT. Amino acids: CASSAELAGGTDTQYF.

The V gene is TRBV11-2, the J gene TRBJ2-7; 7 nucleotides line up with TRBD1. The germline gives CDR1 SGHAT, CDR2 FQNNGV. The CDR3 is made up of 14 amino acids. V trimming: 1 base; J trimming: 6 bases; junction bases outside the gene matches: 6. The CDR3 DNA is TGTGCCAGCAGCTTAGTGCAGGGGGTGCGCGAGCAGTACTTC. It yields the protein CASSLVQGVREQYF.

The chain links TRBV10-1 to TRBJ2-6; a weak D match, TRBD2 (6 bases). The germline gives CDR1 WNHNN, CDR2 SYGVQD (reference sequence). The germline V and J ends were trimmed by 5 bases and 0 bases, with 8 bases remaining between them. The CDR3 sequence is 15 residues long. The CDR3 here is CASSTGSSGANVLTF. The CDR3 coding sequence is TGCGCCAGCAGTACCGGGAGCTCTGGGGCCAACGTCCTGACTTTC.

This clone appeared a single time. The DNA of the CDR3 is TGTGCCAGTAGTCTAATGGGGCAGGGGGACTATGGCTACACCTTC. This codes for CASSLMGQGDYGYTF. This chain links TRBV19 with TRBJ1-2; 7 nucleotides match TRBD1. Germline CDR1 reads LNHDA; CDR2 reads SQIVND (reference sequence). The CDR3 is 15 amino acids. V lost 5 bases to trimming and J lost 3 bases; unmatched junction nucleotides: 9.

The chain recombines TRBV6-5 with TRBJ1-5, with D possibly matching TRBD1 (5 bases). CDR1 is MNHEY, CDR2 SVGAGI, per germline. The CDR3 is 13 residues long. The V end lost 6 bases, the J end lost 4 bases, and 10 bases lay between the germline ends. CDR3 in amino acids: CASSRAGNQPQHF. CDR3 sequence (DNA): TGTGCCAGCAGCCGGGCAGGGAATCAGCCCCAGCATTTT.

This clone has only a few counts. CDR3 nucleotides: TGTGCCAGCACCCCGACAGGGGACTATGGCTACACCTTC. This encodes CASTPTGDYGYTF. The chain carries TRBV6-6 and TRBJ1-2; TRBD1 aligns across 8 bases. Trimming cost V 7 bases and J 3 bases; bases outside gene matches: 4. The germline V gene has CDR1 MNHNY and CDR2 SVGAGI (reference sequence). The CDR3 spans 13 residues.

The chain uses TRBV11-2 and TRBJ1-2, with D unclear. This CDR3 has 16 amino acids. V was pared by 5 bases and J by 7 bases, with 23 bases between. Looked up from germline, CDR1 is SGHAT and CDR2 is FQNNGV. The CDR3 DNA reads TGTGCCAGCAGCCGCGGCATTGACGCGGGGATCTCTGGCTACACCTTC. It encodes CASSRGIDAGISGYTF.

This clone was detected only a few times. The chain is built from TRBV6-5 and TRBJ2-5, with TRBD2 matching 8 bases. CDR1 MNHEY and CDR2 SVGAGI come from the germline V gene. V lost 7 bases and J lost 2; bases outside the gene matches: 6. CDR3 size: 14 residues. CDR3 sequence: CASKQGLAQETQYF. CDR3 sequence (DNA): TGTGCCAGCAAGCAAGGACTAGCACAAGAGACCCAGTACTTC.

The chain joins TRBV18 to TRBJ1-5, with a tentative D call TRBD1 (5 bases). V lost 4 bases and J lost 5, with 18 bases in between. The CDR3 is made up of 16 amino acids. The germline gives CDR1 KGHSH, CDR2 LQKENI. CDR3 bases: TGTGCCAGCTCACGTGAGTTCCAGGGTGTCGATCAGCCCCAGCATTTT. It encodes CASSREFQGVDQPQHF.

The chain is built from TRBV7-9 and TRBJ1-3; D is uncertain. CDR3 length: 17 residues. V lost 3 bases to trimming and J lost 3 bases, with 18 bases between them. Germline CDR1 is SEHNR and CDR2 is FQNEAQ (reference sequence). The CDR3 here is CASSLLIGPALGNTIYF. CDR3 bases: TGTGCCAGCAGCTTGTTAATTGGGCCTGCCCTTGGAAACACCATATATTTT.

This clone turned up a few times. The J gene is TRBJ1-1, the V gene TRBV6-6, with TRBD1 as a possible D gene (6 bases). CDR1 is MNHNY, CDR2 SVGAGI, per germline (reference sequence). V dropped 6 bases and J dropped 1 base, with 15 bases sitting between them. CDR3 size: 15 residues. The chain's CDR3 is CASRPPGQTNTEAFF. The CDR3 nucleotides are TGTGCCAGCAGGCCCCCCGGACAGACGAACACTGAAGCTTTCTTT.

The gene calls are TRBV2 and TRBJ1-5; TRBD1 matches 10 bases. V lost 7 bases to trimming and J lost 2 bases; unmatched junction nucleotides: 8. Germline-derived CDR1 and CDR2 are SNHLY and FYNNEI. The CDR3 has 16 residues. DNA for the CDR3: TGTGCCAGCAATAGACAGGGGGCCGGTGGCAATCAGCCCCAGCATTTT. Translation: CASNRQGAGGNQPQHF.

The rearrangement links TRBV9 to TRBJ2-5, with 16 bases identical to TRBD2. This CDR3 contains 16 residues. V trimming: 3 bases; J trimming: 5 bases; junction bases outside the gene matches: 4. Per germline, CDR1 SGDLS and CDR2 YYNGEE. The CDR3 here is CASSEGTSGGVETQYF. The CDR3 DNA sequence: TGTGCCAGCAGCGAGGGGACTAGCGGGGGGGTGGAGACCCAGTACTTC.

The rearrangement joins TRBV5-4 to TRBJ2-7, with D maybe TRBD1 (5 bases). The CDR3 is made up of 14 amino acids. Germline CDR1 and CDR2: SGHNT and YYREEE (reference sequence). Trimming cost V 6 bases and J 1 base, with 14 bases left between them. DNA for the CDR3: TGTGCCAGCACCTCATGGGGCAGATCCTACGAGCAGTACTTC. This codes for CASTSWGRSYEQYF.